This record concerns one T cell receptor (beta chain) sequence. Its antigen is as yet unknown. The data stem from a study of vaccination and CD4 T cells after COVID-19. The overall study: As a positive control, some control cultures were given a CEFX pool, while others were given an HIV-1 Nef pool or no peptide.

Sequence data for DNA of cultured CD4+ T cells were generated by the Oncomine TCR Beta short-read assay. The genomic DNA was obtained from cultured CD4+ T cells by extraction with the QIAamp micro DNA kit. MiXCR was run by TCRdb on the PCR reads, yielding one entry per CDR3 protein. Of about 20,000 distinct CDR3 sequences listed, around 52% are singletons. Documented treatment: roughly ten-day PBMC culture with coronavirus spike peptide pools or control peptides (ViraFEST assay). The authors cultured around 1.9 million PBMCs per well with around 10 IU/ml IL-2 and approximately 10 ug/ml peptide pools. The CDR3 contains 15 residues. The V end was cut by 4 bases, the J end by 5 bases, with 17 bases between. Germline V gives CDR1 MNHEY, CDR2 SVGEGT.

The rearrangement joins TRBV6-2 or TRBV6-3 to TRBJ1-1; D is unresolved. The receptor was isolated from a human donor who had recovered from COVID-19. The sequenced sample consisted of CD4+ T cells from blood, cultured in vitro. CDR3 protein: CASSSVRDRGTEAFF. The CDR3 DNA follows: TGTGCCAGCAGTTCGGTACGAGATCGGGGAACTGAAGCTTTCTTT.